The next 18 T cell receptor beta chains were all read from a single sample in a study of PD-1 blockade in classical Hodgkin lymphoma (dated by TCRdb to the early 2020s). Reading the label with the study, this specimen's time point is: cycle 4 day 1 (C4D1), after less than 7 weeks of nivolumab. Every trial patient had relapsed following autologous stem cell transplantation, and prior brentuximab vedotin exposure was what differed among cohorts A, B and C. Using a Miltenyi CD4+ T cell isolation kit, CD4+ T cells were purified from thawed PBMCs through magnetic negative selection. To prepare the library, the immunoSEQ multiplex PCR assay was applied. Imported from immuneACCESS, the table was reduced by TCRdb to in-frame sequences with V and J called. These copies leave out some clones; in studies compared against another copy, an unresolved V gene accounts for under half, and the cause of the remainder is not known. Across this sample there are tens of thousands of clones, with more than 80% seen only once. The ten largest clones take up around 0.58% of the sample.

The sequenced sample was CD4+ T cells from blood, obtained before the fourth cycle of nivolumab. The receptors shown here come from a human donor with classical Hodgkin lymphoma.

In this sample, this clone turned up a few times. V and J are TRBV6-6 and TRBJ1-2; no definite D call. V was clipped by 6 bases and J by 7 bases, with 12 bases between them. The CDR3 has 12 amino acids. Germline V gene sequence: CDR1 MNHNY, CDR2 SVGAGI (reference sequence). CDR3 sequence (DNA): TGTGCCAGCAGAGAACCAATGGGTGGCTACACCTTC. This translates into CASREPMGGYTF.

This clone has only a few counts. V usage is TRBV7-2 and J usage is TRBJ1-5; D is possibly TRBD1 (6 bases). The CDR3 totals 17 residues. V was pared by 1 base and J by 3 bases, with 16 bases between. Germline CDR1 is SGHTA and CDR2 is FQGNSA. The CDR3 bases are TGTGCCAGCAGCTTAGATAACAGGGCGGGGAACAATCAGCCCCAGCATTTT. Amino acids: CASSLDNRAGNNQPQHF.

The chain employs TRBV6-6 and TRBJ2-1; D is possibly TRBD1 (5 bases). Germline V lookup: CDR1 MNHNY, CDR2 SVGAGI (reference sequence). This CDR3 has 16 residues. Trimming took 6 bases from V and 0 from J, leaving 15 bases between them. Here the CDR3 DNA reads TGTGCCAGCAGCCGAGTACAGGCTAACTCCTACAATGAGCAGTTCTTC. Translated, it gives CASSRVQANSYNEQFF.

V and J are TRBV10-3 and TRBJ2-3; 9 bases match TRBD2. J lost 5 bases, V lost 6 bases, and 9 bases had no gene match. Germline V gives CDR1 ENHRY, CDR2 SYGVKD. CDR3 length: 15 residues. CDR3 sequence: CAIREPGLAGDTQYF. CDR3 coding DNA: TGTGCCATCAGAGAACCGGGACTAGCAGGAGATACGCAGTATTTT.

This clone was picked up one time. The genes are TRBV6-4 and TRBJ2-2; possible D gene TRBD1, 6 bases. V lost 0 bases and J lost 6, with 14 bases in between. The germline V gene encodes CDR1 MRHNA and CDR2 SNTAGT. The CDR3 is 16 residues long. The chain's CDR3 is CASSDSVRGSAGELFF. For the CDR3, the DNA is TGTGCCAGCAGTGACTCGGTTAGGGGGTCGGCCGGGGAGCTGTTTTTT.

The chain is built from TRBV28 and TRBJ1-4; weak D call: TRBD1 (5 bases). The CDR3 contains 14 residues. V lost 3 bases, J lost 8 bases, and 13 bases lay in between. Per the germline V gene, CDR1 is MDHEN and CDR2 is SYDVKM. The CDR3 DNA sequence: TGTGCCAGCAGTTTTGCAGGGTTGGGCGAAAAACTGTTTTTT. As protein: CASSFAGLGEKLFF.

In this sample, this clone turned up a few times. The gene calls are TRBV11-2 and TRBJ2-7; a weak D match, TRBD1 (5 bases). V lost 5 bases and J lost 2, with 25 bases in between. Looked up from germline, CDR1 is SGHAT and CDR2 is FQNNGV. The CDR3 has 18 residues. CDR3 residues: CASSVDPPVIGVPYEQYF. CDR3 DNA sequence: TGTGCCAGCAGCGTTGATCCACCGGTTATAGGGGTCCCCTACGAGCAGTACTTC.

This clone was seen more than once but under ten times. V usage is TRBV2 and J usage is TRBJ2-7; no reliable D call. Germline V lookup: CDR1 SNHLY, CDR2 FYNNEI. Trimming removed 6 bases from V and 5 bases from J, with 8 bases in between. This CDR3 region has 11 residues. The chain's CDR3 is CASRLEDEQYF. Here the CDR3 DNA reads TGTGCCAGCAGGTTAGAAGACGAGCAGTACTTC.

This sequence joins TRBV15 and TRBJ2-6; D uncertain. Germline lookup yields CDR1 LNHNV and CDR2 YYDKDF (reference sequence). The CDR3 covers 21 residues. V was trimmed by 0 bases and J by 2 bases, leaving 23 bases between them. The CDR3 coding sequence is TGTGCCACCAGCAGAGAGGGTAGAGGTAGGGCCTCCGGACCTGGGGCCAACGTCCTGACTTTC. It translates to CATSREGRGRASGPGANVLTF.

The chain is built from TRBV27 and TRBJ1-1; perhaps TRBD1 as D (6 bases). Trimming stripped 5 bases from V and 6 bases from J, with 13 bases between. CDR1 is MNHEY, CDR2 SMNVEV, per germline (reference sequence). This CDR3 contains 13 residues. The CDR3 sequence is CASSLAGGSEAFF. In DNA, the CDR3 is TGTGCCAGCAGTCTGGCCGGGGGCTCTGAAGCTTTCTTT.

CDR3 residues: CASSEVRQGTGELFF. The CDR3 region has the DNA TGTGCCAGCAGTGAAGTCCGACAGGGAACCGGGGAGCTGTTTTTT. The chain combines TRBV2 with TRBJ2-2; 7 nucleotides align to TRBD1. The CDR3 is 15 amino acids. V was pared by 1 base and J by 5 bases, with 4 bases of the junction left unmatched. In germline, CDR1 is SNHLY, CDR2 FYNNEI.

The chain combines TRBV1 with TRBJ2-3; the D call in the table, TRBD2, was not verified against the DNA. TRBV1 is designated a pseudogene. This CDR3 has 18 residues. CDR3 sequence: CTSTLPSAQISSTDTQYF. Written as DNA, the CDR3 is TGCACCAGCACCCTCCCTAGCGCACAAATTTCTAGCACAGATACGCAGTATTTT.

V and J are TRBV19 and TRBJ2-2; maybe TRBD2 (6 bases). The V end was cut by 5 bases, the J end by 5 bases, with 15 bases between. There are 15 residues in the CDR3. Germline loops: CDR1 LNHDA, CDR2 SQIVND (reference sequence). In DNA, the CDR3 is TGTGCCAGTAGTCTTCGACTAGTCAGTACCGGGGAGCTGTTTTTT. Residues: CASSLRLVSTGELFF. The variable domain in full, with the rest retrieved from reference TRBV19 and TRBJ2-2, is DGGITQSPKYLFRKEGQNVTLSCEQNLNHDAMYWYRQDPGQGLRLIYYSQIVNDFQKGDIAEGYSVSREKKESFPLTVTSAQKNPTAFYLCASSLRLVSTGELFFGEGSRLTVL.

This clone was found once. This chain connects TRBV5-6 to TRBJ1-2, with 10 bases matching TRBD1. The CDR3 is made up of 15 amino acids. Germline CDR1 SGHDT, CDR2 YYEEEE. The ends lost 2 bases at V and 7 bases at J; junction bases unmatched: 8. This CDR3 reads CASSFGTGVRGGYTF. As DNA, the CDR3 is TGTGCCAGCAGCTTTGGGACAGGGGTAAGAGGTGGCTACACCTTC.

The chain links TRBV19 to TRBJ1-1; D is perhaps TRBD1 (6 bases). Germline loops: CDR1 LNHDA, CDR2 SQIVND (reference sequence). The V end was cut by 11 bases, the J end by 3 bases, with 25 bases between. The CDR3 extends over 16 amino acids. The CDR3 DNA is TGTGCCGTCAGTCGATCTCGGGGGGGGCGGGACACTGAAGCTTTCTTT. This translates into CAVSRSRGGRDTEAFF.

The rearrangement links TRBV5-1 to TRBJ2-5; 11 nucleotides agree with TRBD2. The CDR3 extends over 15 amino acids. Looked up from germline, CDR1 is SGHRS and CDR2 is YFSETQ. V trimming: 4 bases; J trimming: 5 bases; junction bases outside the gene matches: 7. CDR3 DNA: TGCGCCAGCAGCGCGACTAGCGGGGCGGGCGAGACCCAGTACTTC. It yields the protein CASSATSGAGETQYF.

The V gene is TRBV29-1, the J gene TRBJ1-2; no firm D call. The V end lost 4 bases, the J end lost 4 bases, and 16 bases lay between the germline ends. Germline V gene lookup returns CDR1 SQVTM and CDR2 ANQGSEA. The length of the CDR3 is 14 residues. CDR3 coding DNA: TGCAGCGTTGGGGCTGAGGTCGGGAGCTATGGCTACACCTTC. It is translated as CSVGAEVGSYGYTF. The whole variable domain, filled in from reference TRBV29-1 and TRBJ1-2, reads SAVISQKPSRDICQRGTSLTIQCQVDSQVTMMFWYRQQPGQSLTLIATANQGSEATYESGFVIDKFPISRPNLTFSTLTVSNMSPEDSSIYLCSVGAEVGSYGYTFGSGTRLTVV.

The CDR3 reads CASSEPGRDQGLWKTQYF. The CDR3 DNA reads TGTGCCAGCAGTGAACCGGGTCGGGATCAGGGGCTGTGGAAGACCCAGTACTTC. The chain combines TRBV6-1 with TRBJ2-5; possibly TRBD1 for D (6 bases). CDR1 and CDR2 from the germline V gene are MNHNS and SASEGT. V was cut by 2 bases and J by 6 bases, with 25 bases left in between. The CDR3 length is 18 residues.